This T cell receptor (beta chain) was sequenced during a study of blood T cell repertoires in COVID-19. Study information: Acute and convalescent COVID-19 specimens originated in the United States, Italy and Spain. In each case, the material was cDNA or gDNA derived from T cells, B-cell-depleted T cells, or PBMCs.

CDR1 and CDR2 from the germline V gene are SGHDT and YYEEEE. The germline V and J ends were trimmed by 4 bases and 6 bases, with 17 bases remaining between them. CDR3 length: 15 residues. The table came from immunoSEQ multiplex PCR; TCRdb's copy has only in-frame clones and leaves some out. The repertoire has around 120,000 clones, 60% to 85% of them found once; the top ten carry approximately 2.5%. The receptor's source is a man in his sixties or seventies with acute or convalescent COVID-19. Sample: peripheral blood. This chain uses TRBV5-6 with TRBJ1-5; D unclear. Written as DNA, the CDR3 is TGTGCCAGCAGCGAGGGTTCTCAGGATGGTCAGCCCCAGCATTTT. Its translation is CASSEGSQDGQPQHF.